This T cell receptor (beta chain) is from a study of OX40 agonist ivuxolimab in advanced cancers. Looking at the study overall: Prior therapy, whether anti-PD-1, anti-PD-L1 or anti-CTLA-4, was allowed, and more than 35% had some. Three individuals attained partial responses, comprising one hepatocellular carcinoma case and two cutaneous melanoma cases.

Study-wide results and caveats: At 0.1 to 3.0 mg/kg, CD4+ and CD8+ blood T cells expanded clonally by week 6. Expanded clones were, on average, more numerous in CD8+ T cells than in CD4+.

Turning to this clone: Its antigen remains unidentified.

Measured with immunoSEQ multiplex PCR; TCRdb has only the in-frame clones, and not every one. The sample includes about 44,000 clones, around 80% of them seen just once. The germline V gene has CDR1 LNHDA and CDR2 SQIVND (reference sequence). This CDR3 contains 16 residues. Trimming removed 1 base from V and 6 bases from J, with 16 bases in between. Material: CD4+ or CD8+ T cells sorted from blood, obtained in a trial of the OX40 agonist ivuxolimab. This chain connects TRBV19 to TRBJ2-1, with TRBD2 as a possible D gene (7 bases). This sequence originates from an adult with an advanced solid tumor such as melanoma, head and neck, liver or kidney cancer. The CDR3 bases are TGTGCCAGTAGTATAGCTGCGGGGGCCGGAGGCAATGAGCAGTTCTTC. Residues: CASSIAAGAGGNEQFF.